One and the same sample provided the 20 T cell receptor beta chains below, sequenced in a study of blood T cell repertoires in COVID-19. The method was immunoSEQ multiplex PCR; TCRdb's version includes in-frame clones alone and lacks a portion of them. Among 150,000 to 200,000 clones listed, roughly 80% were seen once. Sequenced input: peripheral blood. These receptors were collected from a woman aged 80 or older with acute or convalescent COVID-19.

This clone was detected once. This chain uses TRBV19 with TRBJ1-5, with D tentatively TRBD1 (5 bases). This CDR3 has 14 residues. The germline gives CDR1 LNHDA, CDR2 SQIVND (reference sequence). The V end was cut by 9 bases, the J end by 3 bases, with 15 bases between. The DNA of the CDR3 is TGTGCCAGCGCCCGGACATCCATCAATCAGCCCCAGCATTTT. Translating gives CASARTSINQPQHF.

The chain employs TRBV19 and TRBJ1-5; 9 bases align to TRBD1. V dropped 7 bases and J dropped 9; count of bases not matched to a gene: 13. The CDR3 contains 15 residues. Germline CDR1 LNHDA, CDR2 SQIVND (reference sequence). CDR3 protein: CASNSPGQGVMPQHF. As DNA, the CDR3 is TGTGCCAGTAACAGCCCGGGACAGGGAGTTATGCCCCAGCATTTT.

The chain combines TRBV30 with TRBJ1-4; 7 bases match TRBD1. CDR3 size: 17 residues. J lost 4 bases, V lost 0 bases, and 11 bases had no gene match. Germline CDR1 reads GTSNPN; CDR2 reads SVGIG (reference sequence). In nucleotides, the CDR3 is TGTGCCTGGAGTGTGAAGGGGGCTGGCCTTTTTAATGAAAAACTGTTTTTT. It yields the protein CAWSVKGAGLFNEKLFF.

This clone has a handful of counts. The CDR3 protein is CASSEEVGGRVPYEQYF. For the CDR3, the DNA is TGTGCCAGCAGTGAAGAAGTAGGCGGGAGGGTCCCATACGAGCAGTACTTC. The chain couples TRBV2 to TRBJ2-7, with 9 bases identical to TRBD2. Per germline, CDR1 SNHLY and CDR2 FYNNEI. This CDR3 contains 17 residues. Trimming took 1 base from V and 4 from J; bases not matched to a gene: 11.

The count of this clone is one. J is TRBJ2-7 and V is TRBV19; D perhaps matches TRBD2 (5 bases). Per germline, CDR1 LNHDA and CDR2 SQIVND (reference sequence). Trimming shortened V by 3 bases and J by 3 bases, and 9 bases separated the two germline ends. The CDR3 has 13 residues. The CDR3 DNA reads as TGTGCCAGTAGTATGGAGGTTGGCTACGAGCAGTACTTC. Its translation is CASSMEVGYEQYF.

This chain uses TRBV27 with TRBJ1-1; TRBD1 agrees at 8 bases. The trim removed 5 bases at V and 10 bases at J, leaving 12 bases unmatched. From germline, CDR1 is MNHEY and CDR2 SMNVEV (reference sequence). This CDR3 has 14 residues. The CDR3 DNA sequence: TGTGCCAGCAGTCCCGGGTCAGGGGGCGAAGGAGCTTTCTTT. It is translated as CASSPGSGGEGAFF.

The chain recombines TRBV5-6 with TRBJ1-3, with 10 bases fitting TRBD1. Unmatched junction bases numbered 6, after V lost 4 bases and J lost 2 bases. CDR1 is SGHDT and CDR2 is YYEEEE in the germline V gene. The CDR3 totals 16 residues. The CDR3 protein is CASSLLTGGTGNTIYF. As DNA, the CDR3 is TGTGCCAGCAGCCTATTGACAGGGGGCACTGGAAACACCATATATTTT. Looking up the rest from reference TRBV5-6 and TRBJ1-3 gives the full variable domain: DAGVTQSPTHLIKTRGQQVTLRCSPKSGHDTVSWYQQALGQGPQFIFQYYEEEERQRGNFPDRFSGHQFPNYSSELNVNALLLGDSALYLCASSLLTGGTGNTIYFGEGSWLTVV.

The chain is built from TRBV4-1 and TRBJ2-7; tentative D call: TRBD1 (6 bases). Germline CDR1 MGHRA, CDR2 YSYEKL. V lost 0 bases and J lost 1, with 7 bases in between. The CDR3 is 14 residues long. In DNA, the CDR3 is TGCGCCAGCAGCCAAGAGGGACAATCCTACGAGCAGTACTTC. It codes for CASSQEGQSYEQYF.

The rearrangement uses TRBV3-1 (or the pseudogene TRBV3-2) and TRBJ1-2; 9 nucleotides agree with TRBD1. Germline V gives CDR1 LGHDT, CDR2 YNNKEL (reference sequence). The CDR3 length is 15 residues. V lost 1 base, J lost 8 bases, and 8 bases stayed unmatched. The CDR3 DNA reads TGTGCCAGCAGCCAAGCGGAAGGGACAGGGAAAGGCTACACCTTC. It yields the protein CASSQAEGTGKGYTF.

This chain joins TRBV5-4 and TRBJ1-2; D is perhaps TRBD1 (5 bases). From germline, CDR1 is SGHNT and CDR2 YYREEE (reference sequence). V was clipped by 0 bases and J by 7 bases, with 16 bases between them. The CDR3 is 15 residues long. CDR3 sequence: CASSLAGGASSGYTF. The CDR3 coding sequence is TGTGCCAGCAGCTTGGCGGGAGGGGCGTCGTCTGGCTACACCTTC. Looking up the rest from reference TRBV5-4 and TRBJ1-2 gives the full variable domain: ETGVTQSPTHLIKTRGQQVTLRCSSQSGHNTVSWYQQALGQGPQFIFQYYREEENGRGNFPPRFSGLQFPNYSSELNVNALELDDSALYLCASSLAGGASSGYTFGSGTRLTVV.

The table lists this clone with a few counts. J is TRBJ2-3 and V is TRBV6-4; TRBD2 agrees at 10 bases. Germline V CDR1 and CDR2: MRHNA, SNTAGT. Losses at the gene ends were 8 bases for V and 0 bases for J; bases not matched to a gene: 5. The CDR3 contains 15 residues. CDR3: CASSPTSGSTDTQYF. The CDR3 DNA sequence: TGTGCCAGCTCCCCGACTAGCGGGAGCACAGATACGCAGTATTTT.

The chain uses TRBV19 and TRBJ2-2; unclear D gene. The CDR3 runs to 12 residues. V was cut by 2 bases and J by 7 bases, with 5 bases left in between. In germline, CDR1 is LNHDA, CDR2 SQIVND (reference sequence). The CDR3 reads CASSITGGELFF. The CDR3 DNA reads TGTGCCAGTAGTATAACGGGCGGGGAGCTGTTTTTT.

The CDR3 DNA sequence: TGCGCCAGCAGCCAAGATTTGCTAGCGGGGGGGCATAATGAGCAGTTCTTC. Its protein is CASSQDLLAGGHNEQFF. The chain is built from TRBV4-1 and TRBJ2-1, with 12 bases matching TRBD2. The CDR3 extends over 17 amino acids. Germline V gene sequence: CDR1 MGHRA, CDR2 YSYEKL. The V and J ends lost 0 bases and 7 bases, in that order; junction bases with no gene match: 7.

J is TRBJ2-7 and V is TRBV5-1; 10 bases are a match to TRBD1. CDR3 length: 13 residues. V dropped 4 bases and J dropped 7; count of bases not matched to a gene: 5. Germline lookup yields CDR1 SGHRS and CDR2 YFSETQ. The CDR3 bases are TGCGCCAGCAGCAAGACAGGGGGCCGGGAGCAGTACTTC. This gives the protein CASSKTGGREQYF.

V usage is TRBV4-1 and J usage is TRBJ2-2; D is perhaps TRBD1 (6 bases). This CDR3 has 17 residues. V was pared by 3 bases and J by 10 bases, with 24 bases between. Germline V CDR1 and CDR2: MGHRA, YSYEKL. CDR3 DNA sequence: TGCGCCAGCAGCCAGCATCTTACAGGGCAGGGCTCGGAGGAGCTGTTTTTT. This encodes CASSQHLTGQGSEELFF.

The chain uses TRBV18 and TRBJ2-3; 10 bases are a match to TRBD1. Germline V gives CDR1 KGHSH, CDR2 LQKENI. V lost 6 bases, J lost 3 bases, and 6 bases stayed unmatched. The CDR3 runs to 15 residues. CDR3 in DNA: TGTGCCAGCTCGACAAGGACAGGGGGGACAGATACGCAGTATTTT. Its protein is CASSTRTGGTDTQYF.

This clone has more than one count but fewer than ten. The gene calls are TRBV3-1 (or the pseudogene TRBV3-2) and TRBJ1-3; 7 bases fit TRBD1. Germline V gene data show CDR1 as LGHDT and CDR2 as YNNKEL (reference sequence). Trimming at V came to 0 bases and at J to 4 bases, leaving 9 bases not matched to a gene. The CDR3 is 17 residues long. CDR3 protein: CASSQDPLTGRGNTIYF. In DNA, the CDR3 is TGTGCCAGCAGCCAAGACCCCTTGACAGGGCGAGGAAACACCATATATTTT.

This rearrangement joins TRBV15 to TRBJ2-5, with unresolved D. The germline V gene encodes CDR1 LNHNV and CDR2 YYDKDF (reference sequence). V dropped 1 base and J dropped 3 bases, with 12 bases sitting between them. The CDR3 is 15 amino acids. The CDR3 DNA sequence: TGTGCCACCAGCAGAGCGCTTACCGGTGAAGAGACCCAGTACTTC. It codes for CATSRALTGEETQYF.

V is TRBV9 and J is TRBJ1-2; D is possibly TRBD1 (5 bases). V was cut by 0 bases and J by 8 bases, with 11 bases left in between. CDR1 is SGDLS and CDR2 is YYNGEE in the germline V gene. The CDR3 has 13 residues. The CDR3 region is CASSVEAGYGYTF. The CDR3 nucleotides are TGTGCCAGCAGCGTAGAAGCAGGGTACGGCTACACCTTC.

The chain links TRBV9 to TRBJ2-3, with no clear D. Germline lookup yields CDR1 SGDLS and CDR2 YYNGEE. Trimming removed 0 bases at V and 3 bases at J, with 11 bases between. This CDR3 is 15 amino acids long. CDR3 coding DNA: TGTGCCAGCAGCGTAGAAGGTGGCAGGACAGATACGCAGTATTTT. Its translation is CASSVEGGRTDTQYF. The full variable domain, in which reference TRBV9 and TRBJ2-3 provide the parts outside the CDR3, is DSGVTQTPKHLITATGQRVTLRCSPRSGDLSVYWYQQSLDQGLQFLIQYYNGEERAKGNILERFSAQQFPDLHSELNLSSLELGDSALYFCASSVEGGRTDTQYFGPGTRLTVL.